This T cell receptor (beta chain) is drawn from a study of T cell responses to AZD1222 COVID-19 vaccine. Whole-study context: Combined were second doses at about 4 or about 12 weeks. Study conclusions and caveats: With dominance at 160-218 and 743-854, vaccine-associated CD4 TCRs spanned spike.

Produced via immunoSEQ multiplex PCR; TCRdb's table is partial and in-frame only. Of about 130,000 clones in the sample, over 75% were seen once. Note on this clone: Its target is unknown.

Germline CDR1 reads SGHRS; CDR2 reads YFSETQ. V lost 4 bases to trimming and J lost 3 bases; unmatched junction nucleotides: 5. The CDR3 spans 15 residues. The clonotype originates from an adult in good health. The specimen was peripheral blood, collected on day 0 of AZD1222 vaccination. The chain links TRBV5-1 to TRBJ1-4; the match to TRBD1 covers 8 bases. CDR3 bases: TGCGCCAGCAGCATTACAGGGGGACCTAATGAAAAACTGTTTTTT. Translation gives CASSITGGPNEKLFF.